The 23 T cell receptor beta chains listed next were all sequenced from one sample in a study of shared clonotypes between healthy human individuals. Profiled with immunoSEQ multiplex PCR; TCRdb holds only in-frame clones, not every one. The table records some 1,100,000 clones, approximately 80% of them present only once. The sample consisted of memory CD4+ T cells from PBMCs. Subset specified: CD45RA-negative fraction. The source of these receptors is a man younger than 35 in good health. Some clones in this sample may be carry-over from other donors' samples.

The chain couples TRBV18 to TRBJ2-3, with TRBD2 matching 9 bases. The V and J ends lost 3 bases and 1 base, in that order; junction bases with no gene match: 5. CDR1 KGHSH and CDR2 LQKENI come from the germline V gene. The CDR3 spans 16 residues. For the CDR3, the DNA is TGTGCCAGCTCACCTTGGACTAGCGCCCGCACAGATACGCAGTATTTT. Its translation: CASSPWTSARTDTQYF. The full variable domain, in which reference TRBV18 and TRBJ2-3 provide the parts outside the CDR3, is NAGVMQNPRHLVRRRGQEARLRCSPMKGHSHVYWYRQLPEEGLKFMVYLQKENIIDESGMPKERFSAEFPKEGPSILRIQQVVRGDSAAYFCASSPWTSARTDTQYFGPGTRLTVL.

CDR3 sequence: CASSQEGGQPQHF. CDR3 DNA: TGTGCCAGCTCGCAGGAAGGGGGCCAGCCCCAGCATTTT. The chain has TRBV18 and TRBJ1-5; TRBD1 matches at 7 bases. Germline V gene lookup returns CDR1 KGHSH and CDR2 LQKENI. This CDR3 contains 13 residues. V gave up 6 bases and J gave up 7 bases; unmatched junction bases: 6.

The CDR3 DNA sequence: TGTGCCAGCAGCTTAGATCGGGGTAGCGGGAGTATTACCTACAATGAGCAGTTCTTC. It yields the protein CASSLDRGSGSITYNEQFF. The chain combines TRBV11-2 with TRBJ2-1; 9 bases are shared with TRBD2. Trimming cost V 0 bases and J 2 bases; bases outside gene matches: 11. CDR1 is SGHAT, CDR2 FQNNGV, per germline. The CDR3 has 19 amino acids.

Of note for this clone: The same CDR3 also results from other DNA sequences found in this sample. The chain carries TRBV7-3 and TRBJ2-1, with 7 nucleotides matching TRBD2. The CDR3 runs 13 residues. Germline CDR1 is SGHTA and CDR2 is FQGTGA. J gave up 6 bases and V 5 bases, and 4 bases lay outside the gene matches. CDR3 coding DNA: TGTGCCAGCAGCCCAGGACTAGTCAATGAGCAGTTCTTC. It yields the protein CASSPGLVNEQFF. Complete variable domain (other parts from reference TRBV7-3 and TRBJ2-1): GAGVSQTPSNKVTEKGKYVELRCDPISGHTALYWYRQSLGQGPEFLIYFQGTGAADDSGLPNDRFFAVRPEGSVSTLKIQRTERGDSAVYLCASSPGLVNEQFFGPGTRLTVL.

The chain links TRBV19 to TRBJ2-2; no definite D call. The CDR3 runs 14 residues. Trimming cost V 9 bases and J 2 bases, with 13 bases left between them. Germline assignment: CDR1 LNHDA and CDR2 SQIVND (reference sequence). The CDR3 DNA reads as TGTGCCAGCCGCTATTCCCTTAACACCGGGGAGCTGTTTTTT. This gives the protein CASRYSLNTGELFF.

This chain links TRBV5-1 with TRBJ1-1, with a tentative D call TRBD1 (5 bases). The germline V gene encodes CDR1 SGHRS and CDR2 YFSETQ. V was cut by 4 bases and J by 0 bases, with 13 bases left in between. This CDR3 is 15 amino acids long. This CDR3 is CASSPEGNLNTEAFF. Here the CDR3 DNA reads TGCGCCAGCAGCCCCGAGGGGAACCTGAACACTGAAGCTTTCTTT.

As DNA, the CDR3 is TGTGCCAGCAGCCTGGACGGCAGACCCCTCCACTTT. It is translated as CASSLDGRPLHF. The chain combines TRBV28 with TRBJ1-6, with D hard to call. V gave up 6 bases and J gave up 12 bases, with 12 bases separating them. The CDR3 loop spans 12 amino acids. Germline lookup yields CDR1 MDHEN and CDR2 SYDVKM. Full variable domain (missing parts from reference TRBV28 and TRBJ1-6): DVKVTQSSRYLVKRTGEKVFLECVQDMDHENMFWYRQDPGLGLRLIYFSYDVKMKEKGDIPEGYSVSREKKERFSLILESASTNQTSMYLCASSLDGRPLHFGNGTRLTVT.

This clone was observed a single time. The V and J genes are TRBV4-1 and TRBJ1-2; no clear D. The CDR3 length is 8 residues. Germline V gene sequence: CDR1 MGHRA, CDR2 YSYEKL. Trimming removed 6 bases at V and 8 bases at J, with 1 base between. CDR3 residues: CASRGYTF. The CDR3 DNA sequence: TGCGCCAGCAGGGGCTACACCTTC.

As for this clone: Germline and junction disagree at one end, which may indicate a read error. The chain employs TRBV10-3 and TRBJ1-4; 7 nucleotides agree with TRBD1. Looked up from germline, CDR1 is ENHRY and CDR2 is SYGVKD. This CDR3 has 15 amino acids. In nucleotides, the CDR3 is TGTGCCAGCAGTGACAGGGACCCAACTAATGAAAAACTGTTTTTT. Translating it yields CASSDRDPTNEKLFF.

V and J are TRBV4-1 and TRBJ1-2; possible D gene TRBD1, 5 bases. Germline V gene lookup returns CDR1 MGHRA and CDR2 YSYEKL. This CDR3 is built from 15 residues. Trimming took 5 bases from V and 4 from J, leaving 17 bases between them. The CDR3 sequence: CASSNLGRTRYGYTF. The CDR3 DNA reads TGCGCCAGCAGCAACCTGGGACGGACCCGCTATGGCTACACCTTC.

This sequence joins TRBV15 and TRBJ1-1; TRBD1 might be the D (5 bases). Per germline, CDR1 LNHNV and CDR2 YYDKDF (reference sequence). The length of the CDR3 is 17 residues. V lost 0 bases and J lost 1, with 15 bases in between. The CDR3 loop reads CATSRDMMDRGNTEAFF. The CDR3 DNA is TGTGCCACCAGCAGAGACATGATGGATAGGGGGAACACTGAAGCTTTCTTT.

The chain combines TRBV30 with TRBJ1-2; D unresolved. The CDR3 covers 11 residues. V was clipped by 1 base and J by 7 bases, with 7 bases between them. Germline CDR1 is GTSNPN and CDR2 is SVGIG (reference sequence). The CDR3 is CAWSALLGYTF. The CDR3 bases are TGTGCCTGGAGTGCCTTGCTTGGCTACACCTTC.

This clone was picked up a small number of times. The chain carries TRBV4-2 and TRBJ1-5, with D tentatively TRBD1 (5 bases). The germline gives CDR1 LGHNA, CDR2 YNFKEQ. Deletions cut 5 bases from V and 3 bases from J, with 14 bases between. The CDR3 covers 15 residues. CDR3 protein: CASSFTDTNNQPQHF. CDR3 bases: TGTGCCAGCAGCTTCACGGACACGAACAATCAGCCCCAGCATTTT.

This chain connects TRBV28 to TRBJ2-7; D may match TRBD1 or TRBD2 (5 bases each). V gave up 4 bases and J gave up 2 bases, with 9 bases separating them. The CDR3 loop spans 13 amino acids. Looked up from germline, CDR1 is MDHEN and CDR2 is SYDVKM. CDR3: CASSWGITYEQYF. The CDR3 coding sequence is TGTGCCAGCAGTTGGGGGATCACCTACGAGCAGTACTTC.

The chain links TRBV7-3 to TRBJ2-3, with D tentatively TRBD2 (6 bases). The CDR3 has 16 residues. Germline CDR1 reads SGHTA; CDR2 reads FQGTGA. The V end lost 0 bases, the J end lost 2 bases, and 12 bases lay between the germline ends. The CDR3 DNA is TGTGCCAGCAGCTTAACCAGCGGAGGGGCCACAGATACGCAGTATTTT. It is translated as CASSLTSGGATDTQYF.

Notes on this clone: The same CDR3 also results from other DNA sequences found in this sample. This chain connects TRBV18 to TRBJ2-7; unclear D gene. V was pared by 2 bases and J by 2 bases, with 10 bases between. This CDR3 region has 14 residues. Germline V CDR1 and CDR2: KGHSH, LQKENI. CDR3 nucleotides: TGTGCCAGCTCACCAGGGCAGGACCCCTACGAGCAGTACTTC. Residues: CASSPGQDPYEQYF.

The gene calls are TRBV5-1 and TRBJ2-5; TRBD2 matches at 7 bases. Germline V gives CDR1 SGHRS, CDR2 YFSETQ. The V segment lost 3 bases and the J segment 5 bases; nucleotides outside the gene matches: 10. This CDR3 spans 15 amino acids. The chain's CDR3 is CASSSHRAGIETQYF. The CDR3 coding sequence is TGCGCCAGCAGCTCCCACAGAGCGGGAATTGAGACCCAGTACTTC. The full variable domain, with the rest looked up from reference TRBV5-1 and TRBJ2-5, is KAGVTQTPRYLIKTRGQQVTLSCSPISGHRSVSWYQQTPGQGLQFLFEYFSETQRNKGNFPGRFSGRQFSNSRSEMNVSTLELGDSALYLCASSSHRAGIETQYFGPGTRLLVL.

This clone occurred once. The chain recombines TRBV29-1 with TRBJ1-5; TRBD1 matches 10 bases. The ends lost 6 bases at V and 7 bases at J; junction bases unmatched: 6. Per the germline V gene, CDR1 is SQVTM and CDR2 is ANQGSEA. The CDR3 has 13 residues. Here the CDR3 reads CSVARDRGQPQHF. The CDR3 DNA reads as TGCAGCGTCGCTAGGGACAGGGGACAGCCCCAGCATTTT.

The chain couples TRBV5-1 to TRBJ2-7; weak D call: TRBD1 (7 bases). The CDR3 sequence is 17 residues long. V lost 3 bases to trimming and J lost 1 base, with 20 bases between them. Germline loops: CDR1 SGHRS, CDR2 YFSETQ. CDR3 amino acids: CASSSQIRGTVSYEQYF. For the CDR3, the DNA is TGCGCCAGCAGCTCCCAAATCCGCGGGACAGTATCCTACGAGCAGTACTTC.

The gene calls are TRBV19 and TRBJ1-5; D is possibly TRBD1 (6 bases). V was trimmed by 3 bases and J by 9 bases, leaving 18 bases between them. Germline V lookup: CDR1 LNHDA, CDR2 SQIVND (reference sequence). This CDR3 has 15 amino acids. The CDR3 protein is CASSIGNRVGGPQHF. The CDR3 region has the DNA TGTGCCAGTAGTATTGGGAACAGGGTCGGGGGGCCCCAGCATTTT.

Comment on this clone: Other DNA sequences in the sample encode the same CDR3. The J gene is TRBJ1-2, the V gene TRBV7-8; D is uncertain. CDR3 length: 14 residues. Germline V gene data show CDR1 as SGHVS and CDR2 as FQNEAQ. Trimming took 2 bases from V and 0 from J, leaving 7 bases between them. This chain's CDR3 is CASSLSRANYGYTF. In DNA form, the CDR3 reads TGTGCCAGCAGCTTAAGTAGGGCTAACTATGGCTACACCTTC.

The chain recombines TRBV7-2 with TRBJ2-4; TRBD1 or TRBD2 may be the D gene (5 bases each). Per the germline V gene, CDR1 is SGHTA and CDR2 is FQGNSA. This CDR3 spans 14 amino acids. V gave up 5 bases and J gave up 6 bases, with 14 bases separating them. The DNA for the CDR3 is TGTGCCAGCAGCCCTAGGGGACCCGGAAACATTCAGTACTTC. It translates to CASSPRGPGNIQYF.

The V gene is TRBV6-5, the J gene TRBJ1-1, with a tentative D call TRBD1 (5 bases). This CDR3 comprises 13 residues. Germline-derived CDR1 and CDR2 are MNHEY and SVGAGI. The V and J ends lost 6 bases and 1 base respectively, with 9 bases between them. DNA of the CDR3: TGTGCCAGCAGGGGACGGACGAACACTGAAGCTTTCTTT. Its protein is CASRGRTNTEAFF.